The 9 T cell receptor beta chains presented below share a single source sample, sequenced in a study of post-analysis software for immune sequencing data. Study outcomes and limitations: Five TRBV segments occurring more often in patients than controls included TRBV5-6, TRBV5-1 and TRBV20-1.

Their target antigens are unknown. Tagging with unique molecular identifiers was a feature of the TCR beta cDNA libraries. TCRdb recomputed calls from the PCR reads with MiXCR, one row per CDR3 protein. The sample has 700,000 to 800,000 distinct CDR3 sequences, 25% to 30% seen once. Sequencing was done on a sample of blood. These receptors all come from a girl between 10 and 17 years old with multiple sclerosis.

CDR3 in DNA: TGTGCCAGCAGCGCCACCCGGGTCCTCGATACGCAGTATTTT. Translated: CASSATRVLDTQYF. The genes are TRBV6-1 and TRBJ2-3, with D hard to call. The V end was cut by 6 bases, the J end by 6 bases, with 16 bases between. Germline loops: CDR1 MNHNS, CDR2 SASEGT. The CDR3 contains 14 residues.

This clonotype was found a few times. The chain links TRBV7-9 to TRBJ2-1, with D maybe TRBD1 (5 bases). The ends were cut back, 5 bases at V and 6 bases at J, with 14 bases in the middle. The CDR3 loop spans 14 amino acids. Germline CDR1 is SEHNR and CDR2 is FQNEAQ (reference sequence). DNA of the CDR3: TGTGCCAGCAGCCCCTTGGGGCCTCGCAATGAGCAGTTCTTC. It yields the protein CASSPLGPRNEQFF.

This clonotype was found a few times. The gene calls are TRBV25-1 and TRBJ1-4, with D unresolved. With 2 bases removed from V and 11 bases from J, the gap between germline ends came to 12 bases. Germline V gives CDR1 MGHDK, CDR2 SYGVNS. This CDR3 has 13 amino acids. DNA of the CDR3: TGTGCCAGCAGTGAAACCTCGTTTGGGAAACTGTTTTTT. Its protein is CASSETSFGKLFF.

The chain joins TRBV21-1 to TRBJ1-4; whether TRBD1, the table's D call, matches the DNA was not checked. TRBV21-1 is a pseudogene. The CDR3 runs to 15 residues. For the CDR3, the DNA is TGTGCCAGCAGCAAAGAACAGGGGGCGCGGGAAAAACTGTTTTTT. Amino acids: CASSKEQGAREKLFF.

This clonotype was counted a few times. The J gene is TRBJ2-7, the V gene TRBV20-1, with 7 bases matching TRBD2. V lost 8 bases, J lost 0 bases, and 10 bases stayed unmatched. Germline V gives CDR1 DFQATT, CDR2 SNEGSKA (reference sequence). The CDR3 consists of 14 residues. The CDR3 here is CSTGTTKSSYEQYF. CDR3 nucleotides: TGCAGTACCGGGACTACTAAATCCTCCTACGAGCAGTACTTC.

V usage is TRBV12-3 or TRBV12-4 and J usage is TRBJ1-3; D is ambiguous. Trimming took 6 bases from V and 2 from J, leaving 17 bases between them. The CDR3 spans 16 residues. DNA for the CDR3: TGTGCCAGCAGGGACGAGTTCGTTCGGGCTGGAAACACCATATATTTT. Translated: CASRDEFVRAGNTIYF.

This clonotype has a handful of counts. V usage is TRBV12-3 or TRBV12-4 and J usage is TRBJ2-5; 7 nucleotides agree with TRBD1. V was clipped by 2 bases and J by 1 base; unmatched bases: 10. The CDR3 extends over 17 amino acids. CDR3 in amino acids: CASSLIGTELTQETQYF. CDR3 bases: TGTGCCAGCAGTTTAATAGGGACAGAGTTGACCCAAGAGACCCAGTACTTC.

The CDR3 reads CASSLRTANLYYGYTF. The DNA for the CDR3 is TGTGCCAGCAGTTTGAGGACAGCAAATTTATACTATGGCTACACCTTC. The chain carries TRBV12-3 or TRBV12-4 and TRBJ1-2, with D maybe TRBD1 (6 bases). The CDR3 loop spans 16 amino acids. The germline V and J ends were trimmed by 3 bases and 3 bases, with 17 bases remaining between them.

The genes are TRBV27 and TRBJ2-1; possibly TRBD2 for D (6 bases). CDR1 MNHEY and CDR2 SMNVEV come from the germline V gene (reference sequence). V was cut by 0 bases and J by 10 bases, with 13 bases left in between. The CDR3 length is 14 residues. The CDR3 loop is CASSLSSGVREQFF. CDR3 nucleotides: TGTGCCAGCAGTTTATCATCGGGGGTAAGAGAGCAGTTCTTC.